This T cell receptor beta chain was observed in a study of PD-1 blockade in classical Hodgkin lymphoma. Overall study findings and caveats: Diversity in CD4+ TCRs, unlike that measured in CD8+ TCRs, had risen significantly by C4D1. For complete responders, baseline diversity was comparable to that of newly diagnosed patients.

Brentuximab vedotin exposure varied among the patients, all of whom had relapsed after autologous stem cell transplantation. Remarks on this clone: Its antigen is unidentified.

Per germline, CDR1 SGHRS and CDR2 YFSETQ. The CDR3 has 15 amino acids. Trimming left V 1 base short and J 4 bases short, with 12 bases between. Only in-frame clones appear in the TCRdb table, and some are missing; sequencing was by immunoSEQ multiplex PCR. This repertoire shows just over 25,000 clones, 85% to 90% found once; its top ten account for roughly 2.6%. The chain uses TRBV5-1 and TRBJ2-1; D ambiguous. Sequenced material: peripheral blood mononuclear cells (PBMCs), taken at baseline. The receptor was isolated from a human donor with classical Hodgkin lymphoma. This CDR3 is CASSLQGGPYNEQFF. Written as DNA, the CDR3 is TGCGCCAGCAGCTTGCAAGGTGGCCCATACAATGAGCAGTTCTTC. The entire variable domain, with the rest obtained from reference TRBV5-1 and TRBJ2-1, is as follows: KAGVTQTPRYLIKTRGQQVTLSCSPISGHRSVSWYQQTPGQGLQFLFEYFSETQRNKGNFPGRFSGRQFSNSRSEMNVSTLELGDSALYLCASSLQGGPYNEQFFGPGTRLTVL.